Below are 19 T cell receptor beta chains sequenced from a single sample in a study of PD-L1 blockade in urothelial cancer. Time point here: peripheral blood 6 weeks after treatment start. The assay was immunoSEQ multiplex PCR, and TCRdb's table has in-frame clones only and misses some. The table records 35,000 to 45,000 clones, more than 80% of them present only once. The sequences come from PBMCs, collected around atezolizumab (anti-PD-L1) treatment. The receptors were sampled from a man between 65 and 85 years old with urothelial cancer.

As regards this clone: Other DNA sequences from this sample encode an identical CDR3 as well. The rearrangement uses TRBV11-2 and TRBJ2-7; 8 bases fit TRBD1. Trimming removed 5 bases from V and 2 bases from J; junction bases left unmatched: 5. The CDR3 loop spans 14 amino acids. Germline V gene lookup returns CDR1 SGHAT and CDR2 FQNNGV. The CDR3 spells CASSPGQGPYEQYF. CDR3 coding DNA: TGTGCCAGCAGCCCTGGACAGGGTCCCTACGAGCAGTACTTC.

The V gene is TRBV4-2, the J gene TRBJ1-4, with D possibly being TRBD1 (5 bases). With 4 bases removed from V and 0 bases from J, the gap between germline ends came to 21 bases. Germline V gene lookup returns CDR1 LGHNA and CDR2 YNFKEQ. The CDR3 extends over 19 amino acids. For the CDR3, the DNA is TGTGCCAGCAGCCCCGATAGACTGACAGCATTTGCAACTAATGAAAAACTGTTTTTT. It specifies CASSPDRLTAFATNEKLFF.

V is TRBV14 and J is TRBJ1-1; D is possibly TRBD1 (5 bases). V lost 0 bases and J lost 4, with 12 bases in between. The CDR3 has 15 amino acids. Germline assignment: CDR1 SGHDN and CDR2 FVKESK. CDR3 loop: CASSQDRVRGTEAFF. CDR3 sequence (DNA): TGTGCCAGCAGCCAAGACAGGGTGCGAGGCACTGAAGCTTTCTTT.

The chain has TRBV2 and TRBJ1-2, with a possible D match to TRBD1 (5 bases). The CDR3 has 12 amino acids. Trimming removed 6 bases at V and 6 bases at J, with 11 bases between. CDR1 and CDR2 (germline): SNHLY, FYNNEI. This CDR3 reads CASRLTGNGYTF. The CDR3 DNA sequence: TGTGCCAGCAGGCTTACAGGAAATGGCTACACCTTC. Full variable domain (remainder filled in from reference TRBV2 and TRBJ1-2): EPEVTQTPSHQVTQMGQEVILRCVPISNHLYFYWYRQILGQKVEFLVSFYNNEISEKSEIFDDQFSVERPDGSNFTLKIRSTKLEDSAMYFCASRLTGNGYTFGSGTRLTVV.

The chain carries TRBV28 and TRBJ1-2; 10 nucleotides line up with TRBD1. Germline V gene data show CDR1 as MDHEN and CDR2 as SYDVKM. V was clipped by 7 bases and J by 7 bases; unmatched bases: 18. This CDR3 region has 17 residues. CDR3 sequence (DNA): TGTGCCAGCAACTCTCGGGACAGGGGAGAGATTTTTTTTGGCTACACCTTC. As protein: CASNSRDRGEIFFGYTF.

The chain is built from TRBV4-1 and TRBJ2-7; possibly TRBD1 for D (5 bases). This CDR3 spans 17 amino acids. V was clipped by 5 bases and J by 5 bases, with 25 bases between them. Germline CDR1 is MGHRA and CDR2 is YSYEKL. This CDR3 is CASSTRPPEQAGHEQYF. DNA of the CDR3: TGCGCCAGCAGCACGAGACCCCCCGAACAGGCTGGCCACGAGCAGTACTTC.

The chain couples TRBV28 to TRBJ2-1; D ambiguous. V lost 10 bases and J lost 6, with 13 bases in between. The CDR3 has 12 residues. CDR1 and CDR2 (germline): MDHEN, SYDVKM. The chain's CDR3 is CATSLVANEQFF. The CDR3 region has the DNA TGTGCCACCTCCTTGGTGGCCAATGAGCAGTTCTTC. The entire variable domain, with the rest obtained from reference TRBV28 and TRBJ2-1, is as follows: DVKVTQSSRYLVKRTGEKVFLECVQDMDHENMFWYRQDPGLGLRLIYFSYDVKMKEKGDIPEGYSVSREKKERFSLILESASTNQTSMYLCATSLVANEQFFGPGTRLTVL.

CDR3 nucleotide sequence: TGTGCCAGCAGAGGGACAGACTATAGGGGGGAGCTGTTTTTT. Amino acid sequence: CASRGTDYRGELFF. The rearrangement joins TRBV9 to TRBJ2-2; the match to TRBD1 covers 7 bases. This CDR3 is built from 14 residues. CDR1 and CDR2 (germline): SGDLS, YYNGEE. V trimming: 5 bases; J trimming: 8 bases; junction bases outside the gene matches: 9.

The genes are TRBV10-3 and TRBJ1-1, with unresolved D. Germline values: CDR1 ENHRY, CDR2 SYGVKD. V dropped 4 bases and J dropped 4 bases, with 10 bases sitting between them. This CDR3 has 13 residues. CDR3 in DNA: TGTGCCATCAGTGCGGGGAGGAGCACTGAAGCTTTCTTT. Translated, it gives CAISAGRSTEAFF.

This clone was detected only once. V gene TRBV6-1 combines with J gene TRBJ2-7; D gene uncertain. This CDR3 is 16 amino acids long. The germline V and J ends were trimmed by 1 base and 0 bases, with 13 bases remaining between them. In germline, CDR1 is MNHNS, CDR2 SASEGT. CDR3 sequence: CASSEVGTIPSYEQYF. CDR3 nucleotides: TGTGCCAGCAGTGAAGTGGGCACGATACCCTCCTACGAGCAGTACTTC.

V and J are TRBV5-6 and TRBJ2-5; the match to TRBD1 covers 8 bases. Unmatched junction bases numbered 19, after V lost 4 bases and J lost 5 bases. The V gene's germline CDR1 is SGHDT and CDR2 YYEEEE. The CDR3 has 18 residues. CDR3 protein: CASSPRQGATGERETQYF. Written as DNA, the CDR3 is TGTGCCAGCAGCCCGAGGCAGGGGGCAACGGGCGAAAGGGAGACCCAGTACTTC.

As to this clone: Its ends do not fully match the called genes, so a read error is possible. The V gene is TRBV2, the J gene TRBJ1-4, with a tentative D call TRBD1 (5 bases). The CDR3 has 11 amino acids. The germline gives CDR1 SNHLY, CDR2 FYNNEI. Here the CDR3 reads CASSEAGGSIF. The DNA of the CDR3 is TGTGCCAGCAGTGAAGCGGGGGGTTCAATCTTT.

This clone was picked up one time. The rearrangement uses TRBV21-1 and TRBJ1-1. TRBV21-1 is a pseudogene locus. There are 15 residues in the CDR3. CDR3 sequence (DNA): TGTGCCAGCAGCAAAGAATCGAGGAGGAACACTGAAGCTTTCTTT. Residues: CASSKESRRNTEAFF.

This chain uses TRBV19 with TRBJ1-1; unclear D gene. Germline V gene sequence: CDR1 LNHDA, CDR2 SQIVND (reference sequence). The CDR3 consists of 15 residues. V lost 7 bases to trimming and J lost 5 bases, with 20 bases between them. CDR3 sequence reads: CASILEGGRMTEAFF. The CDR3 DNA reads TGTGCCAGTATATTGGAGGGAGGTCGGATGACTGAAGCTTTCTTT.

V usage is TRBV29-1 and J usage is TRBJ2-1; 9 positions match TRBD1. V was pared by 2 bases and J by 2 bases, with 4 bases of the junction left unmatched. Germline V gene sequence: CDR1 SQVTM, CDR2 ANQGSEA. CDR3 length: 15 amino acids. CDR3 sequence reads: CSVEPGQGTYNEQFF. The DNA for the CDR3 is TGCAGCGTTGAACCGGGACAGGGCACCTACAATGAGCAGTTCTTC.

This clone was seen more than once but under ten times. CDR3 amino acids: CASSDFGGGSNQPQHF. Here the CDR3 DNA reads TGTGCCAGCAGTGATTTCGGGGGAGGAAGCAATCAGCCCCAGCATTTT. V and J are TRBV6-1 and TRBJ1-5; D is perhaps TRBD1 (5 bases). The V gene lost 3 bases and the J gene lost 1 base, with 13 bases spanning the gap. The germline V gene has CDR1 MNHNS and CDR2 SASEGT. This CDR3 region has 16 residues.

V is TRBV7-6 and J is TRBJ2-5; 11 bases match TRBD1. After removal of 5 bases from V and 5 bases from J, the junction contained 7 bases not matched to a gene. Germline assignment: CDR1 SGHVS and CDR2 FNYEAQ. CDR3 length equals 15 residues. CDR3 region: CASSIGQGAWETQYF. The DNA of the CDR3 is TGTGCCAGCAGCATCGGACAGGGGGCCTGGGAGACCCAGTACTTC.

The chain has TRBV27 and TRBJ2-1; TRBD2 matches 7 bases. CDR1 is MNHEY and CDR2 is SMNVEV in the germline V gene (reference sequence). After removal of 0 bases from V and 7 bases from J, the junction contained 6 bases not matched to a gene. The CDR3 is 15 amino acids. The CDR3 DNA is TGTGCCAGCAGTTTATCGTGGCTAGCGGTGAATGAGCAGTTCTTC. As protein: CASSLSWLAVNEQFF.

The chain recombines TRBV12-5 with TRBJ2-1, with TRBD2 as a possible D gene (6 bases). Trimming pared 3 bases from V and 14 bases from J, leaving 14 bases between. This CDR3 spans 12 amino acids. From germline, CDR1 is LGHNT and CDR2 FRNRAP. The chain's CDR3 is CASGLPGGTEFF. In DNA form, the CDR3 reads TGTGCTAGTGGTTTACCCGGGGGTACGGAGTTCTTC.